Listed below are T cell receptor beta chains from one sample, sequenced in a study of blood T cell repertoires in COVID-19. This table comes from immunoSEQ multiplex PCR, and its TCRdb copy is limited to in-frame clones, with some not included. The profile shows around 100,000 clones, 87% of them singletons. The sample comprised peripheral blood. The origin of the receptors is a man aged 50-59 years with active COVID-19. Each CDR3 is given with its conserved first and last residue. Fields, in order: D gene, J gene, V gene, clone size, CDR3 protein, CDR3 DNA. The D gene is left open where the match is weak. Clone size is given for some rows only: seen once, a few or many times, or a class if the clone is expanded.

D gene: TRBD1
J gene: TRBJ2-3
V gene: TRBV5-4
clone size: NA
CDR3 protein: CASSLGRDRASDTQYF
CDR3 DNA: TGTGCCAGCAGCTTGGGCCGGGACAGGGCATCAGATACGCAGTATTTT

D gene: TRBD1
J gene: TRBJ1-1
V gene: TRBV5-1
clone size: NA
CDR3 protein: CASSSGTVSEAFF
CDR3 DNA: TGCGCCAGCAGTTCCGGGACAGTCTCTGAAGCTTTCTTT

D gene: TRBD1
J gene: TRBJ2-7
V gene: TRBV11-2
clone size: NA
CDR3 protein: CASSLKTGFSYEQYF
CDR3 DNA: TGTGCCAGCAGCTTGAAGACAGGGTTCTCCTACGAGCAGTACTTC

D gene: TRBD1
J gene: TRBJ1-1
V gene: TRBV6-5
clone size: NA
CDR3 protein: CASIPPGGNTEAFF
CDR3 DNA: TGTGCCAGCATCCCCCCAGGGGGGAACACTGAAGCTTTCTTT

D gene: TRBD1
J gene: TRBJ2-7
V gene: TRBV3-1/TRBV3-2
clone size: NA
CDR3 protein: CASSQAGGSYEQYF
CDR3 DNA: TGTGCCAGCAGCCAGGCAGGGGGCTCCTACGAGCAGTACTTC

D gene: NA
J gene: TRBJ1-3
V gene: TRBV7-2
clone size: NA
CDR3 protein: CASSFYPPGLTGNTIYF
CDR3 DNA: TGTGCCAGCAGCTTCTACCCACCGGGACTTACTGGAAACACCATATATTTT

D gene: TRBD1
J gene: TRBJ2-4
V gene: TRBV5-1
clone size: NA
CDR3 protein: CASSVRQGAKNIQYF
CDR3 DNA: TGCGCCAGCTCGGTGAGACAGGGAGCCAAAAACATTCAGTACTTC

D gene: NA
J gene: TRBJ1-4
V gene: TRBV11-2
clone size: NA
CDR3 protein: CASSARLRGEKLFF
CDR3 DNA: TGTGCCAGCAGCGCCCGACTCCGGGGTGAAAAACTGTTTTTT

D gene: TRBD1
J gene: TRBJ2-5
V gene: TRBV10-3
clone size: NA
CDR3 protein: CAISSRGRQETQYF
CDR3 DNA: TGTGCCATCAGTTCTAGGGGGCGACAAGAGACCCAGTACTTC

D gene: NA
J gene: TRBJ1-5
V gene: TRBV7-9
clone size: NA
CDR3 protein: CASSSGQYGQPQHF
CDR3 DNA: TGTGCCAGCAGCTCAGGACAGTACGGGCAGCCCCAGCATTTT

D gene: TRBD1
J gene: TRBJ1-2
V gene: TRBV3-1/TRBV3-2
clone size: NA
CDR3 protein: CASSQYRGSTGYTF
CDR3 DNA: TGTGCCAGCAGCCAATACAGGGGGTCAACCGGCTACACCTTC

D gene: TRBD1
J gene: TRBJ1-4
V gene: TRBV2
clone size: NA
CDR3 protein: CASSGQGEREKLFF
CDR3 DNA: TGTGCCAGCAGCGGACAGGGGGAGCGGGAAAAACTGTTTTTT

D gene: NA
J gene: TRBJ2-5
V gene: TRBV12-3/TRBV12-4
clone size: few
CDR3 protein: CASIYGGIQYF
CDR3 DNA: TGTGCCAGCATATACGGAGGGATCCAGTACTTC

D gene: TRBD1
J gene: TRBJ2-5
V gene: TRBV5-4
clone size: few
CDR3 protein: CASSKSTGGGETQYF
CDR3 DNA: TGTGCCAGCAGCAAATCGACAGGGGGTGGAGAGACCCAGTACTTC

D gene: NA
J gene: TRBJ2-2
V gene: TRBV3-1/TRBV3-2
clone size: NA
CDR3 protein: CASRPNGLAGELFF
CDR3 DNA: TGTGCCAGCAGGCCAAATGGTTTAGCCGGGGAGCTGTTTTTT

D gene: NA
J gene: TRBJ1-1
V gene: TRBV6-5
clone size: once
CDR3 protein: CASSRGGRGNTEAFF
CDR3 DNA: TGTGCCAGCAGCCGTGGCGGGAGGGGGAACACTGAAGCTTTCTTT

D gene: TRBD2
J gene: TRBJ2-3
V gene: TRBV19
clone size: NA
CDR3 protein: CASRSGGGLLDTQYF
CDR3 DNA: TGTGCCAGTAGATCGGGGGGGGGCCTTCTAGATACGCAGTATTTT

D gene: NA
J gene: TRBJ2-2
V gene: TRBV1
clone size: NA
CDR3 protein: CTSSQVPGHSDTGELFF
CDR3 DNA: TGCACCAGCAGCCAGGTTCCGGGACACTCGGATACCGGGGAGCTGTTTTTT

D gene: TRBD1
J gene: TRBJ2-3
V gene: TRBV19
clone size: NA
CDR3 protein: CASSTDRVSITDTQYF
CDR3 DNA: TGTGCCAGTAGTACGGACAGGGTCTCAATCACAGATACGCAGTATTTT

D gene: TRBD2
J gene: TRBJ2-3
V gene: TRBV5-4
clone size: NA
CDR3 protein: CASSSVGRAGAFQGTQYF
CDR3 DNA: TGTGCCAGCAGCTCTGTCGGCCGAGCGGGGGCCTTCCAGGGTACGCAGTATTTT

D gene: TRBD1
J gene: TRBJ2-1
V gene: TRBV10-3
clone size: once
CDR3 protein: CAISDLSRGSYNEQFF
CDR3 DNA: TGTGCCATCAGTGATTTAAGCAGGGGGTCATACAATGAGCAGTTCTTC

D gene: TRBD2
J gene: TRBJ2-1
V gene: TRBV6-5
clone size: NA
CDR3 protein: CASSYGLEYNEQFF
CDR3 DNA: TGTGCCAGCAGTTACGGACTAGAATACAATGAGCAGTTCTTC

D gene: TRBD2
J gene: TRBJ2-5
V gene: TRBV25-1
clone size: NA
CDR3 protein: CASSVGRGGYETQYF
CDR3 DNA: TGTGCCAGCAGTGTTGGGCGGGGGGGCTATGAGACCCAGTACTTC

D gene: NA
J gene: TRBJ1-5
V gene: TRBV27
clone size: NA
CDR3 protein: CASSLSALGDQPQHF
CDR3 DNA: TGTGCCAGCAGTTTATCGGCATTAGGGGATCAGCCCCAGCATTTT

D gene: TRBD1
J gene: TRBJ1-3
V gene: TRBV3-1/TRBV3-2
clone size: NA
CDR3 protein: CASSGGQGGAYTIYF
CDR3 DNA: TGTGCCAGCAGTGGAGGCCAAGGGGGCGCATACACCATATATTTT

D gene: NA
J gene: TRBJ1-5
V gene: TRBV6-1
clone size: few
CDR3 protein: CASSVPGDPSNQPQHF
CDR3 DNA: TGTGCCAGCAGTGTCCCGGGAGACCCTAGCAATCAGCCCCAGCATTTT

D gene: TRBD2
J gene: TRBJ2-2
V gene: TRBV7-7
clone size: NA
CDR3 protein: CASSRLAGGLAELFF
CDR3 DNA: TGTGCCAGCAGCCGACTAGCGGGGGGGCTAGCGGAGCTGTTTTTT

D gene: TRBD2
J gene: TRBJ2-2
V gene: TRBV24-1
clone size: NA
CDR3 protein: CATSDFSASGGPFNTGELFF
CDR3 DNA: TGTGCCACCAGTGATTTTTCCGCTAGCGGGGGACCCTTTAACACCGGGGAGCTGTTTTTT

D gene: NA
J gene: TRBJ1-3
V gene: TRBV6-5
clone size: NA
CDR3 protein: CASKADSGATIYF
CDR3 DNA: TGTGCCAGCAAAGCCGACTCCGGTGCCACCATATATTTT

D gene: NA
J gene: TRBJ2-5
V gene: TRBV3-1/TRBV3-2
clone size: NA
CDR3 protein: CASSLGGYETQYF
CDR3 DNA: TGTGCCAGCAGCCTAGGGGGTTACGAGACCCAGTACTTC

D gene: NA
J gene: TRBJ2-5
V gene: TRBV5-1
clone size: NA
CDR3 protein: CASSFTRYQETQYF
CDR3 DNA: TGCGCCAGCAGCTTCACGAGGTACCAAGAGACCCAGTACTTC